This is a list of T cell receptor beta chains from one sample in a study of blood T cell repertoires in COVID-19. Using immunoSEQ multiplex PCR, the repertoire was profiled, and TCRdb retains in-frame clones only, with some absent. The data show around 100,000 clones, roughly 88% seen once. The sequencing sample was made of peripheral blood. The receptors derive from a woman aged 70-85 years with acute or convalescent COVID-19. CDR3s include the opening cysteine and the closing phenylalanine or tryptophan. A D gene is named only where the DNA matches it firmly. A row's size may be missing; if present it is once, few, many or a size class.

v_gene: TRBV7-9
abundance: NA
j_gene: TRBJ2-1
d_gene: TRBD2
CDR3aa: CASPKASGDNREQFF
CDR3nt: TGTGCCAGCCCAAAGGCCAGCGGGGATAACCGAGAGCAGTTCTTC

v_gene: TRBV7-9
abundance: NA
j_gene: TRBJ2-3
d_gene: NA
CDR3aa: CASSLGQVDTQYF
CDR3nt: TGTGCCAGCAGCTTAGGACAGGTAGATACGCAGTATTTT

v_gene: TRBV3-1/TRBV3-2
abundance: NA
j_gene: TRBJ2-7
d_gene: TRBD1
CDR3aa: CASSAWGTGHPYEQYF
CDR3nt: TGTGCCAGCAGCGCTTGGGGGACAGGCCATCCCTACGAGCAGTACTTC

v_gene: TRBV7-9
abundance: NA
j_gene: TRBJ2-1
d_gene: TRBD2
CDR3aa: CASSPLGGDYNEQFF
CDR3nt: TGTGCCAGCAGCCCCCTGGGGGGGGATTACAATGAGCAGTTCTTC

v_gene: TRBV7-9
abundance: NA
j_gene: TRBJ1-2
d_gene: TRBD1
CDR3aa: CASSPSGQGSYGYTF
CDR3nt: TGTGCCAGCAGCCCCTCGGGACAGGGGTCCTATGGCTACACCTTC

v_gene: TRBV5-1
abundance: NA
j_gene: TRBJ2-2
d_gene: TRBD2
CDR3aa: CASSLALAGAHTGELFF
CDR3nt: TGCGCCAGCAGCTTGGCCCTAGCGGGAGCCCACACCGGGGAGCTGTTTTTT

v_gene: TRBV2
abundance: NA
j_gene: TRBJ2-3
d_gene: NA
CDR3aa: CASSVPGGPDTQYF
CDR3nt: TGTGCCAGCAGTGTTCCGGGGGGCCCGGATACGCAGTATTTT

v_gene: TRBV21-1
abundance: NA
j_gene: TRBJ2-5
d_gene: NA
CDR3aa: CASSRRFGTSWGQETQYF
CDR3nt: TGTGCCAGCAGCAGGAGATTCGGGACTAGTTGGGGCCAAGAGACCCAGTACTTC

v_gene: TRBV3-1/TRBV3-2
abundance: NA
j_gene: TRBJ1-2
d_gene: NA
CDR3aa: CASSQRWGEGNGYTF
CDR3nt: TGTGCCAGCAGCCAAAGGTGGGGGGAAGGAAATGGCTACACCTTC

v_gene: TRBV18
abundance: NA
j_gene: TRBJ2-7
d_gene: NA
CDR3aa: CASSPTHTSYEQYF
CDR3nt: TGTGCCAGCTCACCGACACATACCTCCTACGAGCAGTACTTC

v_gene: TRBV11-2
abundance: NA
j_gene: TRBJ2-7
d_gene: NA
CDR3aa: CASSLGSLRRGAQYF
CDR3nt: TGTGCCAGCAGCTTAGGATCCCTCCGTCGCGGCGCGCAGTACTTC

v_gene: TRBV2
abundance: once
j_gene: TRBJ2-2
d_gene: TRBD1
CDR3aa: CASTKTGVERNTGELFF
CDR3nt: TGTGCCAGCACCAAGACAGGGGTCGAACGGAACACCGGGGAGCTGTTTTTT

v_gene: TRBV4-2
abundance: NA
j_gene: TRBJ1-4
d_gene: TRBD1
CDR3aa: CASSPTGVTNEKLFF
CDR3nt: TGTGCCAGCAGCCCTACAGGGGTTACTAATGAAAAACTGTTTTTT

v_gene: TRBV3-1/TRBV3-2
abundance: few
j_gene: TRBJ1-1
d_gene: NA
CDR3aa: CASSQAGMRTEAFF
CDR3nt: TGTGCCAGCAGCCAAGCCGGGATGCGCACTGAAGCTTTCTTT

v_gene: TRBV2
abundance: NA
j_gene: TRBJ2-3
d_gene: TRBD2
CDR3aa: CASTRRTSGPADTQYF
CDR3nt: TGTGCCAGCACCCGGCGGACTAGCGGGCCGGCAGATACGCAGTATTTT

v_gene: TRBV7-2
abundance: NA
j_gene: TRBJ2-7
d_gene: TRBD2
CDR3aa: CASSPRTSGTYEQYF
CDR3nt: TGTGCCAGCAGCCCCAGGACTAGCGGGACCTACGAGCAGTACTTC

v_gene: TRBV7-9
abundance: NA
j_gene: TRBJ1-1
d_gene: NA
CDR3aa: CASSLEPNTEAFF
CDR3nt: TGTGCCAGCAGCTTAGAGCCAAACACTGAAGCTTTCTTT

v_gene: TRBV2
abundance: NA
j_gene: TRBJ1-6
d_gene: TRBD1
CDR3aa: CASSGQGGNSPLHF
CDR3nt: TGTGCCAGCAGTGGACAGGGCGGGAATTCACCCCTCCACTTT

v_gene: TRBV3-1/TRBV3-2
abundance: NA
j_gene: TRBJ2-7
d_gene: NA
CDR3aa: CASSQGRYEQYF
CDR3nt: TGTGCCAGCAGCCAAGGGCGGTACGAGCAGTACTTC

v_gene: TRBV6-4
abundance: NA
j_gene: TRBJ1-1
d_gene: NA
CDR3aa: CASSDSSRGANTEAFF
CDR3nt: TGTGCCAGCAGTGACTCGAGTCGGGGAGCGAACACTGAAGCTTTCTTT

v_gene: TRBV6-5
abundance: NA
j_gene: TRBJ1-4
d_gene: NA
CDR3aa: CASSYSRSNNEKLFF
CDR3nt: TGTGCCAGCAGTTACTCTCGGTCTAATAATGAAAAACTGTTTTTT

v_gene: TRBV6-5
abundance: NA
j_gene: TRBJ1-2
d_gene: NA
CDR3aa: CASGREGDYGYTF
CDR3nt: TGTGCCAGCGGCAGAGAGGGCGACTATGGCTACACCTTC

v_gene: TRBV30
abundance: NA
j_gene: TRBJ1-1
d_gene: TRBD1
CDR3aa: CAWRDRGRNTEAFF
CDR3nt: TGTGCCTGGAGGGACAGGGGGCGCAACACTGAAGCTTTCTTT

v_gene: TRBV7-2
abundance: NA
j_gene: TRBJ2-5
d_gene: TRBD2
CDR3aa: CASSQTSGGVQETQYF
CDR3nt: TGTGCCAGCAGCCAAACTAGCGGGGGGGTCCAAGAGACCCAGTACTTC

v_gene: TRBV5-1
abundance: few
j_gene: TRBJ1-2
d_gene: NA
CDR3aa: CASSRGSPDGYTF
CDR3nt: TGCGCCAGCAGCCGGGGGTCCCCAGATGGCTACACCTTC

v_gene: TRBV5-1
abundance: NA
j_gene: TRBJ1-6
d_gene: NA
CDR3aa: CASSFDRQDSPLHF
CDR3nt: TGCGCCAGCAGCTTTGACAGGCAGGATTCACCCCTCCACTTT

v_gene: TRBV28
abundance: NA
j_gene: TRBJ2-1
d_gene: TRBD2
CDR3aa: CASSLLAGVDNEQFF
CDR3nt: TGTGCCAGCAGTCTCCTAGCGGGAGTTGATAATGAGCAGTTCTTC

v_gene: TRBV28
abundance: NA
j_gene: TRBJ1-1
d_gene: NA
CDR3aa: CASISMNTEAFF
CDR3nt: TGTGCCAGCATTTCCATGAACACTGAAGCTTTCTTT

v_gene: TRBV10-2
abundance: few
j_gene: TRBJ1-2
d_gene: TRBD1
CDR3aa: CASSPWDRGSGYTF
CDR3nt: TGCGCCAGCAGCCCATGGGACAGGGGGAGTGGCTACACCTTC

v_gene: TRBV6-2/TRBV6-3
abundance: NA
j_gene: TRBJ1-4
d_gene: TRBD1
CDR3aa: CASSQTGGQATNEKLFF
CDR3nt: TGTGCCAGCAGCCAAACAGGGGGACAGGCAACTAATGAAAAACTGTTTTTT

v_gene: TRBV7-6
abundance: NA
j_gene: TRBJ2-2
d_gene: NA
CDR3aa: CASTRGFGANTGELFF
CDR3nt: TGTGCCAGCACCAGGGGTTTTGGCGCGAACACCGGGGAGCTGTTTTTT

v_gene: TRBV28
abundance: NA
j_gene: TRBJ1-2
d_gene: TRBD1
CDR3aa: CASSLGGLFNYGYTF
CDR3nt: TGTGCCAGCAGTCTAGGGGGCCTCTTTAACTATGGCTACACCTTC

v_gene: TRBV7-6
abundance: NA
j_gene: TRBJ2-2
d_gene: NA
CDR3aa: CASSSRSSRAGELFF
CDR3nt: TGTGCCAGCAGCTCCCGAAGTAGCCGGGCCGGGGAGCTGTTTTTT

v_gene: TRBV5-1
abundance: once
j_gene: TRBJ2-3
d_gene: TRBD2
CDR3aa: CASSLLAGGSTDTQYF
CDR3nt: TGCGCCAGCAGTCTACTAGCGGGGGGGAGCACAGATACGCAGTATTTT

v_gene: TRBV9
abundance: NA
j_gene: TRBJ1-1
d_gene: NA
CDR3aa: CASSFSGQRNTEAFF
CDR3nt: TGTGCCAGCAGCTTCTCGGGACAAAGGAACACTGAAGCTTTCTTT

v_gene: TRBV5-1
abundance: NA
j_gene: TRBJ2-7
d_gene: NA
CDR3aa: CASSLVSGRNYEQYF
CDR3nt: TGCGCCAGCAGCTTGGTATCCGGGAGAAACTACGAGCAGTACTTC

v_gene: TRBV5-1
abundance: NA
j_gene: TRBJ2-1
d_gene: NA
CDR3aa: CASSPGSYNEQFF
CDR3nt: TGCGCCAGCAGTCCGGGCTCCTACAATGAGCAGTTCTTC

v_gene: TRBV3-1/TRBV3-2
abundance: once
j_gene: TRBJ2-1
d_gene: NA
CDR3aa: CASSQGAGGPLYNEQFF
CDR3nt: TGTGCCAGCAGCCAAGGGGCAGGGGGGCCTCTGTACAATGAGCAGTTCTTC

v_gene: TRBV6-5
abundance: NA
j_gene: TRBJ2-7
d_gene: NA
CDR3aa: CASRARGAQYF
CDR3nt: TGTGCCAGCAGAGCAAGGGGCGCGCAGTACTTC

v_gene: TRBV5-5
abundance: NA
j_gene: TRBJ2-4
d_gene: TRBD2
CDR3aa: CASGLAGGKNIQYF
CDR3nt: TGTGCCAGCGGATTAGCGGGGGGTAAAAACATTCAGTACTTC

v_gene: TRBV3-1/TRBV3-2
abundance: NA
j_gene: TRBJ1-1
d_gene: NA
CDR3aa: CASSQDRRGSEAFF
CDR3nt: TGTGCCAGCAGCCAAGATCGCAGGGGCTCTGAAGCTTTCTTT

v_gene: TRBV11-2
abundance: NA
j_gene: TRBJ2-1
d_gene: NA
CDR3aa: CASMEGAYNEQFF
CDR3nt: TGTGCCAGCATGGAGGGAGCCTACAATGAGCAGTTCTTC

v_gene: TRBV10-2
abundance: NA
j_gene: TRBJ2-7
d_gene: TRBD1
CDR3aa: CASSAGGYEQYF
CDR3nt: TGCGCCAGCAGTGCAGGGGGCTACGAGCAGTACTTC

v_gene: TRBV28
abundance: once
j_gene: TRBJ1-2
d_gene: NA
CDR3aa: CASSFGTADGYTF
CDR3nt: TGTGCCAGCAGTTTTGGTACAGCGGATGGCTACACCTTC